This paragraph covers one T cell receptor beta chain sequence. Measured with immunoSEQ multiplex PCR; TCRdb has only the in-frame clones, and not every one. Counted here are some 300,000 clones, 80% to 90% occurring once; the ten biggest clones make up less than 4.5%. The data originate from a study of blood T cell repertoires in COVID-19. Trimming left V 6 bases short and J 2 bases short, with 13 bases between. Germline V CDR1 and CDR2: MNHEY, SVGAGI. This CDR3 region has 14 residues. The V gene is TRBV6-5, the J gene TRBJ1-2, with D perhaps TRBD1 (6 bases). Material: PBMCs or T cells enriched from blood (not recorded which). This clonotype was sampled from a man aged 25 to 40 who had recovered from COVID-19. CDR3 nucleotide sequence: TGTGCCAGCAGCCCACAGGGAGTCAACTATGGCTACACCTTC. It yields the protein CASSPQGVNYGYTF.